One and the same sample provided the 10 T cell receptor beta chains below, sequenced in a study of T cell responses to AZD1222 COVID-19 vaccine (dated by TCRdb to the early 2020s). Read against the paper, the sample's time point label means: baseline before first vaccination. Library prep was done by the immunoSEQ multiplex PCR assay. This immuneACCESS table, as held by TCRdb, lists in-frame sequences with V and J called but not all clones. Of the missing ones, under half trace to an unresolved V gene in checked studies; the others have no known cause. Counted in this sample were about 79,000 clones; over 75% of them appeared once. Of the sample, approximately 22% falls within the top ten clones. Sequenced material: peripheral blood, taken on day 0 of AZD1222 vaccination. The origin of the receptors is an adult in good health.

This clone was found a few times. This CDR3 reads CASSFDTSNQPQHF. The CDR3 DNA is TGTGCCAGCAGTTTCGACACGAGCAATCAGCCCCAGCATTTT. The J gene is TRBJ1-5, the V gene TRBV6-5; D is ambiguous. Trimming removed 4 bases from V and 1 base from J, with 8 bases in between. Germline V gene lookup returns CDR1 MNHEY and CDR2 SVGAGI. The CDR3 has 14 amino acids.

In this sample, this clone turned up a few times. Sequence at one end of the junction differs from germline and may be a read error. The chain combines TRBV9 with TRBJ1-1; no clear D. The CDR3 sequence is 14 residues long. Looked up from germline, CDR1 is SGDLS and CDR2 is YYNGEE. CDR3 bases: TGTGCCAGCACCGTAGGGATTGCGAACACTGAAGCTTTCTTT. Translation gives CASTVGIANTEAFF.

V usage is TRBV7-9 and J usage is TRBJ2-3; 14 nucleotides line up with TRBD2. This CDR3 comprises 19 residues. Germline V gene lookup returns CDR1 SEHNR and CDR2 FQNEAQ (reference sequence). V shed 7 bases, J shed 4 bases, and the junction held 16 bases outside the gene matches. CDR3 loop: CASNPHRGTSGRGADTQYF. The CDR3 region has the DNA TGTGCCAGCAACCCTCACCGTGGGACTAGCGGGAGAGGAGCAGATACGCAGTATTTT.

V gene TRBV12-2 combines with J gene TRBJ1-4. TRBV12-2 is described as a pseudogene. The CDR3 sequence is 16 residues long. CDR3 DNA: TGTGCAAGTTGCTTCCGGTTCCCGGGGGGGGTTGAAAAACTGTTTTTT. Translation gives CASCFRFPGGVEKLFF.

A single count supports this clone. The rearrangement links TRBV9 to TRBJ2-1; 8 nucleotides align to TRBD2. Germline V gene data show CDR1 as SGDLS and CDR2 as YYNGEE. This CDR3 spans 15 amino acids. V lost 0 bases to trimming and J lost 6 bases; unmatched junction nucleotides: 5. The CDR3 DNA is TGTGCCAGCAGCGTAGGAGGCGGGGGGCCCAATGAGCAGTTCTTC. Amino acids: CASSVGGGGPNEQFF.

Only one count was recorded for this clone. J is TRBJ1-2 and V is TRBV10-3, with a possible D match to TRBD1 (6 bases). The CDR3 extends over 16 amino acids. Germline V gives CDR1 ENHRY, CDR2 SYGVKD. V lost 6 bases to trimming and J lost 0 bases, with 17 bases between them. The CDR3 nucleotides are TGTGCCATCAGGGGGGACACTCAGACTTCTAACTATGGCTACACCTTC. Translation: CAIRGDTQTSNYGYTF.

This rearrangement joins TRBV2 to TRBJ1-2; the D is unclear. With 4 bases removed from V and 2 bases from J, the gap between germline ends came to 8 bases. The germline V gene has CDR1 SNHLY and CDR2 FYNNEI. The CDR3 consists of 13 residues. The CDR3 nucleotides are TGTGCCAGCAGTGTATCGGAAAACTATGGCTACACCTTC. Its protein product is CASSVSENYGYTF.

This clone came up a few times. The chain couples TRBV3-1 (or the pseudogene TRBV3-2) to TRBJ1-1; D is unclear. The germline gives CDR1 LGHDT, CDR2 YNNKEL (reference sequence). The V end was cut by 0 bases, the J end by 11 bases, with 10 bases between. The CDR3 consists of 12 residues. The CDR3 DNA is TGTGCCAGCAGCCAAGATCTTCGAGAGGCTTTCTTT. Protein product: CASSQDLREAFF.

The rearrangement uses TRBV19 and TRBJ2-3, with 11 bases that match TRBD2. This CDR3 contains 17 residues. Per the germline V gene, CDR1 is LNHDA and CDR2 is SQIVND (reference sequence). Germline trimming cut 0 bases from V and 4 bases from J; bases unmatched to any gene: 6. The CDR3 here is CASSIDTVAGGPDTQYF. The CDR3 DNA sequence: TGTGCCAGTAGTATAGATACGGTAGCGGGGGGGCCAGATACGCAGTATTTT.

The chain recombines TRBV6-5 with TRBJ2-1; D remains ambiguous. CDR1 is MNHEY and CDR2 is SVGAGI in the germline V gene. This CDR3 has 13 amino acids. The V end lost 8 bases, the J end lost 7 bases, and 15 bases lay between the germline ends. CDR3 region: CASGLVSRNEQFF. The CDR3 DNA follows: TGTGCCAGCGGTTTAGTTAGTCGGAATGAGCAGTTCTTC.